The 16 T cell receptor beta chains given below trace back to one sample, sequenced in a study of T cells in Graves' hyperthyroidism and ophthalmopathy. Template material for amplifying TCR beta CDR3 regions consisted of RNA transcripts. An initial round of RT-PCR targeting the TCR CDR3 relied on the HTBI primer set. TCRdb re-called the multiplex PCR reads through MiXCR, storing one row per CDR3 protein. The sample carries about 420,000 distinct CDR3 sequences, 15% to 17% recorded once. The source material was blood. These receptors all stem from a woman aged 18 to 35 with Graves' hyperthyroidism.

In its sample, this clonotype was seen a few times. The CDR3 here is CSARTLTDTQYF. The CDR3 nucleotides are TGCAGCGCTAGAACCTTAACAGATACGCAGTATTTT. The chain combines TRBV29-1 with TRBJ2-3; D call uncertain. The germline gives CDR1 SQVTM, CDR2 ANQGSEA. V lost 7 bases to trimming and J lost 3 bases, with 11 bases between them. The CDR3 runs 12 residues.

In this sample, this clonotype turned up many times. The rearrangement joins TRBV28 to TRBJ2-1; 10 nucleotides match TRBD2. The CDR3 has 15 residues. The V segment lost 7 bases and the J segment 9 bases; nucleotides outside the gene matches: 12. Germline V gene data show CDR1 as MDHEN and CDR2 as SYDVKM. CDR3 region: CASNLGEASGGEQFF. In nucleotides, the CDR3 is TGTGCCAGCAATCTAGGGGAGGCTAGCGGGGGTGAGCAGTTCTTC.

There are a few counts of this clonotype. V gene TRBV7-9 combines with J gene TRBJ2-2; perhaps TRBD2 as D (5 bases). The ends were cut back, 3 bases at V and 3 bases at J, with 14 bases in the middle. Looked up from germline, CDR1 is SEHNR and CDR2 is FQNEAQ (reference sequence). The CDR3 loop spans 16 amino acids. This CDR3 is CASSFRGTPHTGELFF. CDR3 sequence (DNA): TGTGCCAGCAGCTTCCGGGGTACTCCCCACACCGGGGAGCTGTTTTTT.

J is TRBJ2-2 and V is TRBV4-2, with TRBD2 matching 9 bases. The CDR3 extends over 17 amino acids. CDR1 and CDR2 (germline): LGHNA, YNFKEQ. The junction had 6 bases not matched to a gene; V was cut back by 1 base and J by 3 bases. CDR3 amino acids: CASSQAPAGGHTGELFF. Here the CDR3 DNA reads TGTGCCAGCAGCCAAGCCCCAGCGGGAGGCCACACCGGGGAGCTGTTTTTT.

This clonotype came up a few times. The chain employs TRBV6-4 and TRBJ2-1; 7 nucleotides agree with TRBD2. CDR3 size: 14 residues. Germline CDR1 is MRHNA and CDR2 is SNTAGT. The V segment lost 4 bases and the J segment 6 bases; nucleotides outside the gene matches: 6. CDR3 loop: CASSALGGGNEQFF. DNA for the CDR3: TGTGCCAGCAGTGCCCTGGGGGGGGGCAATGAGCAGTTCTTC.

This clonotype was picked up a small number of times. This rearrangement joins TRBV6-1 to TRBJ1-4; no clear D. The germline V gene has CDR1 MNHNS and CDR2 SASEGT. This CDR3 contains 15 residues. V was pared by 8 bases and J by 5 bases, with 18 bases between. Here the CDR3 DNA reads TGTGCCAGCGTGAGGGCAAATCTAGGAAATGAAAAACTGTTTTTT. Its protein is CASVRANLGNEKLFF.

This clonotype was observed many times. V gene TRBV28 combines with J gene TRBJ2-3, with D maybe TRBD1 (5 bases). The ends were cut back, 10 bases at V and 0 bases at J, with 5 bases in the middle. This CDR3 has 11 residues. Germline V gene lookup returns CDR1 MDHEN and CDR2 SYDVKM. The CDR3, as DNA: TGTGCCACAGGGAGCACAGATACGCAGTATTTT. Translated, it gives CATGSTDTQYF.

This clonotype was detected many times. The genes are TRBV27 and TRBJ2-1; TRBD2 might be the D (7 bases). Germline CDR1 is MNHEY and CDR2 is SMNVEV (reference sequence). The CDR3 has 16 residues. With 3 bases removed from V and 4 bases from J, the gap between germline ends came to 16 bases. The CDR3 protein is CASSFRGAVTYNEQFF. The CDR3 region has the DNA TGTGCCAGCAGTTTTCGGGGGGCGGTCACGTACAATGAGCAGTTCTTC.

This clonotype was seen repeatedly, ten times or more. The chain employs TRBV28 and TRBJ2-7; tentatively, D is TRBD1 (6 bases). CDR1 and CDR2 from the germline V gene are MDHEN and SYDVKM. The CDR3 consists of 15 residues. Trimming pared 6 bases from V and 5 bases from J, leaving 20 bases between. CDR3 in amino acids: CASRHPSRGANEQYF. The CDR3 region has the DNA TGTGCCAGCAGACATCCGAGCAGGGGTGCGAACGAGCAGTACTTC.

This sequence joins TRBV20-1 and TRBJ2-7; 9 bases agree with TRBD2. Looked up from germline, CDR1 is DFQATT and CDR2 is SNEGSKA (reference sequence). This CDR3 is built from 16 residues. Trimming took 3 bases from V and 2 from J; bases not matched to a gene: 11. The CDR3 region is CSASGNPSGNPYEQYF. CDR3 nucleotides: TGCAGTGCTAGCGGGAATCCTAGCGGGAACCCCTACGAGCAGTACTTC.

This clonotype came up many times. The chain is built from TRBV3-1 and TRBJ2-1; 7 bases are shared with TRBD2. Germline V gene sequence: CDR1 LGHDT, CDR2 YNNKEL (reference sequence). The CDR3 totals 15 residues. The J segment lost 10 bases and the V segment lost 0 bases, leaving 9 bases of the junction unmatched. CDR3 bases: TGTGCCAGCAGCCAAGATAGGCGACTAGCCCGGGAGCAGTTCTTC. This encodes CASSQDRRLAREQFF.

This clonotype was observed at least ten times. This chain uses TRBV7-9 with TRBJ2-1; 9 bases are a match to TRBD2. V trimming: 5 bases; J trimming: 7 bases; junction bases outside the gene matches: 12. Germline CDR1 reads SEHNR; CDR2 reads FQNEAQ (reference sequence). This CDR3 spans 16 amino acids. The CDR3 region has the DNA TGTGCCAGCAGCACAATAGCGGGGGTCGACTTTAATGAGCAGTTCTTC. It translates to CASSTIAGVDFNEQFF.

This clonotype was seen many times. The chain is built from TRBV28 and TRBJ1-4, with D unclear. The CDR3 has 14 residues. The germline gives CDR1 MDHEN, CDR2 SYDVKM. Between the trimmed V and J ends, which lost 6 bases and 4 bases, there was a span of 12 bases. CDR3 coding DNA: TGTGCCAGCAGATCCACGATTTATAATGAAAAACTGTTTTTT. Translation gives CASRSTIYNEKLFF.

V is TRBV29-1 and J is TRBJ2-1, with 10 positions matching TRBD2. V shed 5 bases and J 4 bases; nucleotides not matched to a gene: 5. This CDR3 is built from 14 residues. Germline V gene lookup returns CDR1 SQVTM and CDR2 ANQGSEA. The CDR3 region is CSVRTSGTYNEQFF. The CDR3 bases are TGCAGCGTTCGGACTAGCGGAACATACAATGAGCAGTTCTTC.

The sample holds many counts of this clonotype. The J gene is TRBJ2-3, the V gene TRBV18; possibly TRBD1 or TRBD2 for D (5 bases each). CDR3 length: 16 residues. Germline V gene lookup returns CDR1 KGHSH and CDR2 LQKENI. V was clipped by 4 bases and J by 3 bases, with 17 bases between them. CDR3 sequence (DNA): TGTGCCAGCTCACATGACTCCGGGACGGCTACAGATACGCAGTATTTT. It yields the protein CASSHDSGTATDTQYF.

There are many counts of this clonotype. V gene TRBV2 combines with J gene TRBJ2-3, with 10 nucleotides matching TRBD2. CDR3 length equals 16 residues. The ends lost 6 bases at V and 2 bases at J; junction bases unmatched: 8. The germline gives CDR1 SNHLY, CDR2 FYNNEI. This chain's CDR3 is CASSAEGLANTDTQYF. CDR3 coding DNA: TGTGCCAGCAGCGCCGAGGGACTAGCGAACACAGATACGCAGTATTTT. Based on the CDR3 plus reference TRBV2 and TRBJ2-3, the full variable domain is EPEVTQTPSHQVTQMGQEVILRCVPISNHLYFYWYRQILGQKVEFLVSFYNNEISEKSEIFDDQFSVERPDGSNFTLKIRSTKLEDSAMYFCASSAEGLANTDTQYFGPGTRLTVL.